The entry that follows covers one T cell receptor beta chain sequence. The sample belongs to a study of technical replicates of blood from a handful of donors. The CDR3 length is 15 residues. Germline V gene sequence: CDR1 SEHNR, CDR2 FQNEAQ (reference sequence). Germline trimming cut 4 bases from V and 8 bases from J; bases unmatched to any gene: 8. Method: immunoSEQ multiplex PCR; TCRdb's copy keeps in-frame clones and lacks some. Counted here are tens of thousands of clones, 90% to 96% occurring once; the ten biggest clones make up 0.3% to 0.4%. The TCR originated in a human donor in good health. The rearrangement joins TRBV7-9 to TRBJ1-4, with 9 bases aligning to TRBD1. Sequencing input: T cells isolated from PBMCs. CDR3 amino acids: CASSSRDREAEKLFF. The CDR3 DNA reads as TGTGCCAGCAGCTCCCGGGACAGGGAGGCCGAAAAACTGTTTTTT.